This T cell receptor beta chain was recorded in a study of T cell repertoires in cytomegalovirus infection. On the study more broadly: Indications of both CMV infection and matching HLA type were provided by public TCR beta signatures.

Overall study results and limits: Clonotype analysis showed dominance of the ex vivo response by HLA-C-restricted CMV-specific TCR beta clonotypes. Summed public TCR beta family frequency identified CMV carriers bearing the relevant HLA.

TCRdb redid the calling of the reads with MiXCR, one entry per CDR3 protein. The table records approximately 500,000 distinct CDR3 sequences, 16% of them present only once. In regard to this clonotype: Antigen specificity is unknown.

Germline values: CDR1 SGHVS, CDR2 FNYEAQ. Trimming took 3 bases from V and 1 from J, leaving 13 bases between them. This CDR3 has 16 amino acids. The sequence came from a human donor in good health (CMV status not recorded). Some clones in this sample may be carry-over from other donors' samples. The specimen sequenced was CD8+ T cells from PBMCs. V gene TRBV7-6 combines with J gene TRBJ1-5; D may be TRBD1 (5 bases). The CDR3 sequence: CASSFGNSGSNQPQHF. The CDR3 DNA sequence: TGTGCCAGCAGCTTCGGAAATTCAGGGAGCAATCAGCCCCAGCATTTT. The variable domain in full, with the rest retrieved from reference TRBV7-6 and TRBJ1-5, is GAGVSQSPRYKVTKRGQDVALRCDPISGHVSLYWYRQALGQGPEFLTYFNYEAQQDKSGLPNDRFSAERPEGSISTLTIQRTEQRDSAMYRCASSFGNSGSNQPQHFGDGTRLSIL.